This T cell receptor beta chain was profiled in a study of blood T cell repertoires in COVID-19. Germline assignment: CDR1 SGHNT and CDR2 YENEEA. V shed 2 bases and J shed 3 bases, with 10 bases lying between them. The CDR3 is made up of 14 amino acids. The repertoire was sequenced with immunoSEQ multiplex PCR; TCRdb's copy has only in-frame clones and lacks some. The sample carries 60,000 to 65,000 clones, roughly 78% recorded once. The sample consisted of peripheral blood. The chain has TRBV11-3 and TRBJ1-1, with D tentatively TRBD1 (6 bases). The receptor was derived from a man aged 55-75 years with COVID-19, enrolled during active disease. The CDR3 DNA reads as TGTGCCAGCAGCTTAAAACAGGGATACACTGAAGCTTTCTTT. Its translation is CASSLKQGYTEAFF.